The T cell receptor (beta chain) described here comes from a study of blood T cell repertoires in COVID-19. Study information: The United States, Italy and Spain supplied acute and convalescent COVID-19 samples.

Clones were read by immunoSEQ multiplex PCR, and TCRdb kept only the in-frame ones, dropping some. This table has approximately 300,000 clones, 70% to 90% appearing once. Participants were placed into cohorts based on the clinical history they reported. This clone was observed once. The specimen was PBMCs or T cells enriched from blood (not recorded which). This receptor was taken from a woman aged 25 to 39 who had recovered from COVID-19.

The CDR3 DNA sequence: TGTGCCAGCAGTTTCAGGGGCGCTTACTATGGCTACACCTTC. Translating it yields CASSFRGAYYGYTF. V and J are TRBV6-7 and TRBJ1-2, with D tentatively TRBD1 (6 bases). TRBV6-7 is reported as an ORF; its role is uncertain. This CDR3 has 14 residues. V lost 4 bases and J lost 3, with 12 bases in between.